This TCR beta chain was profiled in a study of beta chain features in type 1 diabetes. Looking at the study overall: Age, gender and cell yields were similar between patients and healthy donors. Sorted cells examined across all samples numbered around 100 million. Study outcomes and limitations: cDNA sequencing could over-represent cells with high TCR expression. Shorter TCRB CDR3s, moderately but significantly so, marked every one of the four CD4+ subsets in Type 1 diabetes patients.

Since all of the isolated RNA was reverse transcribed, expressed TCRB transcripts were what got sequenced. Assay: immunoSEQ multiplex PCR; the TCRdb copy retains only in-frame clones and omits some. Of about 140,000 clones in the sample, more than 9% were seen once. A remark on this clone: The antigen is undetermined.

The sequencing input was naive CD4+ T cells from blood. This TCR was sampled from a man aged 18 to 29 in good health.

CDR3 protein: CASSGEGAYGYTF. For the CDR3, the DNA is TGTGCCAGCAGTGGAGAGGGGGCCTATGGCTACACCTTC. The V call is TRBV2, the J call TRBJ1-2, with 7 bases fitting TRBD1. The CDR3 length is 13 residues. The germline CDR1 and CDR2 sequences are SNHLY and FYNNEI. V shed 4 bases, J shed 4 bases, and the junction held 3 bases outside the gene matches.